The text below deals with one TCR beta chain. It lacks a known antigen. Nothing much larger sits one base from this clone, and base qualities are not available. To estimate absolute template abundance from read counts, synthetic TCR analog templates were spiked into each PCR. The immunoSEQ assay was used to amplify TCRbeta CDR3 regions from genomic DNA with bias-controlled V and J gene primers. Rearranged TCRbeta segments were sequenced at approximately 20X coverage. The study's processing was this. Sequencing errors were corrected by clustering and CDR3s were annotated against IMGT to assign V, D and J genes. Out-of-frame and stop-codon sequences were excluded, and only productive TCRbeta rearrangements were used in downstream analyses. Clonality was computed as one minus Shannon entropy normalized by the log of the number of unique productive sequences. Clones differing between time points or between blood and tumor were identified by Fisher's exact test with Benjamini-Hochberg correction at adjusted p below 0.01. Drawn from immuneACCESS, this table holds only the in-frame rearrangements with V and J called that TCRdb kept. Clones are partly lost; checked studies trace under half to an unresolved V gene and leave the rest unexplained. The V and J calls and the clone size are those of that table, but D and trimming were determined from the DNA. For this sample there are about 43,000 clones; around 82% appear just once. The ten largest clones take up about 15% of the sample.

This entry is derived from a study of PD-L1 blockade in urothelial cancer (dated by TCRdb to about 2017). Looking at the study overall: Therapy was started at some point between 2013 and 2015 for all patients, and atezolizumab 1,200 mg was administered intravenously every 3 weeks. Blood samples were analyzed 3 weeks after the start of treatment (second dose) and 6 weeks after the start of treatment. Under ten patients reached durable clinical benefit, while 20 patients did not. Pretreatment tumor samples, along with matched peripheral blood serially collected before and after atezolizumab treatment, were subjected to TCR sequencing. Progression-free survival longer than 6 months counted as durable clinical benefit, and TCR features were additionally tested against both progression-free and overall survival. Patients had an ECOG performance status of 0 or 1 and had received between 0 and 3 prior chemotherapy regimens. An exploratory multi-omic analysis was conducted of the somatic, immune and clinical correlates of response to PD-L1 blockade with atezolizumab in urothelial cancer. In the same patients, whole exome sequencing and RNA sequencing of pretreatment tumors were performed in addition to TCR sequencing. About 85% of the roughly 29 patients were identified as males with urothelial cancer of bladder origin, and a prior smoking history was reported by 18 of 29 patients. Blood samples gave a median of about 150,000 T cells and tens of thousands of unique TCRs, with a median clonality of approximately 0.078. Pretreatment blood TCR-seq was available for under 35 patients, at least one posttreatment blood collection was obtained for 25 or so patients, and tumor TCR-seq was available for 25 or so patients.

This specimen's time point label, per the study, means: peripheral blood 6 weeks after treatment start. The cohort included 29 patients with locally advanced or metastatic urothelial carcinoma who were treated at Memorial Sloan Kettering on a trial protocol. Peripheral blood mononuclear cells were collected from each patient pretreatment and during treatment, giving between 1 and 8 total time points per patient. The Qiagen DNeasy Blood extraction kit was used to purify genomic DNA from total PBMCs and tumor samples. Collected pretreatment and during treatment, PBMCs were isolated and stored as previously described. The germline V gene yields MNHEY for CDR1 and SVGAGI for CDR2. The CDR3 runs 13 amino acids, cysteine and phenylalanine included. Of the read, only the CDR3 DNA is kept; its 39 bases are in frame from base 1. Trimming removed 5 bases from V and 1 base from J, leaving 8 bases between the germline ends.

What the study reported, not specific to this receptor: A pretreatment peripheral blood TCR clonality below the median was linked to improved progression-free and overall survival. Among patients with durable benefit, tumor-associated TCR clones showed greater expansion in peripheral blood 3 weeks after treatment started (n of about 20, p = 0.022). Because the sample size was small (n ≈ 31) and many of the analyses were exploratory, the results are meant to be hypothesis-generating.

This chain joins TRBV6-5 to TRBJ1-1; matching of 6 bases hints at TRBD1 as the D gene. The specimen was PBMCs, collected around atezolizumab (anti-PD-L1) treatment. This TCR was sampled from a man aged 60 to 69 with urothelial cancer. In nucleotide form, the sequence is TGTGCCAGCAGTGGGACAAAGAACACTGAAGCTTTCTTT. It encodes CASSGTKNTEAFF.